Below, 5 T cell receptor beta chains from the same sample are listed, as sequenced in a study of cytomegalovirus exposure and HLA in healthy donors. The PCR made use of 60 Vbeta and 13 Jbeta primers. Profiled with immunoSEQ multiplex PCR; TCRdb holds only in-frame clones, not every one. The sample carries 120,000 to 150,000 clones, more than 70% recorded once. The specimen was PBMCs. These TCRs come from a woman aged 40 to 50 in good health and CMV-seronegative.

The chain carries TRBV6-5 and TRBJ1-2; D unresolved. V lost 0 bases and J 0 bases, leaving 8 bases between the germline ends. The CDR3 length is 15 residues. Germline V gives CDR1 MNHEY, CDR2 SVGAGI. The chain's CDR3 is CASSYSYSSNYGYTF. In nucleotides, the CDR3 is TGTGCCAGCAGTTACTCTTACAGCTCTAACTATGGCTACACCTTC.

The chain combines TRBV7-2 with TRBJ2-1; the match to TRBD2 covers 9 bases. This CDR3 has 15 amino acids. Trimming cost V 3 bases and J 2 bases; bases outside gene matches: 2. Germline CDR1 and CDR2: SGHTA and FQGNSA. DNA for the CDR3: TGTGCCAGCAGCTTTGCTAGCGGGACCTACAATGAGCAGTTCTTC. Translated, it gives CASSFASGTYNEQFF.

The chain joins TRBV18 to TRBJ2-1; possible D gene TRBD2, 8 bases. Germline values: CDR1 KGHSH, CDR2 LQKENI. The CDR3 covers 17 residues. Deletions cut 2 bases from V and 3 bases from J, with 17 bases between. The CDR3 nucleotides read TGTGCCAGCTCACCATCAGGGGGTAGCGGGGACTACAATGAGCAGTTCTTC. Protein sequence: CASSPSGGSGDYNEQFF.

The genes are TRBV6-6 and TRBJ2-5; D unresolved. Per germline, CDR1 MNHNY and CDR2 SVGAGI (reference sequence). Trimming took off 7 bases at V and 5 bases at J, with 14 bases between the two ends. The CDR3 is 13 amino acids. Here the CDR3 DNA reads TGTGCCAGCACCAAGAGAGCGTTGGAGACCCAGTACTTC. Amino acids: CASTKRALETQYF.

The chain is built from TRBV2 and TRBJ2-2, with D possibly TRBD1 on 6 matching bases. Germline lookup yields CDR1 SNHLY and CDR2 FYNNEI. The CDR3 length is 16 residues. The V gene lost 6 bases and the J gene lost 2 bases, with 16 bases spanning the gap. CDR3 bases: TGTGCCAGCAGCATTCCGACAGGAACCAACACCGGGGAGCTGTTTTTT. Translating gives CASSIPTGTNTGELFF.